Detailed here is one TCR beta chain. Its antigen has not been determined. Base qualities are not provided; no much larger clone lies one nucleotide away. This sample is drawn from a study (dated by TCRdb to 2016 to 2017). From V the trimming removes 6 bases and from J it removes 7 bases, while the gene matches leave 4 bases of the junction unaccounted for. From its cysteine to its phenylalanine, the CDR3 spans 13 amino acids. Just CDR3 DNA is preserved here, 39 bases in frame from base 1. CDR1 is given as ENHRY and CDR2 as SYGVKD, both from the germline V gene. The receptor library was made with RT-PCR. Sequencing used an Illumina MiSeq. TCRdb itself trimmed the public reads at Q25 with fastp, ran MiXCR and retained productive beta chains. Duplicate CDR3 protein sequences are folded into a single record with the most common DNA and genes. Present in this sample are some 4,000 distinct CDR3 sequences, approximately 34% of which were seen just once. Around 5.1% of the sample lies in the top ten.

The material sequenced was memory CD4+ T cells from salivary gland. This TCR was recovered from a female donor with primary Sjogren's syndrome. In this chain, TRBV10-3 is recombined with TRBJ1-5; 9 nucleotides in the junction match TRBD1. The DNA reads TGTGCCATCAGCCCGGGACAGGGACAGCCCCAGCATTTT. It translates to CAISPGQGQPQHF.